This T cell receptor (beta chain) was recovered during a study of immune evolution from preneoplasia to lung adenocarcinoma. Study in general: HLA loss of heterozygosity: around 6.5% AIS, about 15% MIA, about 31% ADC, none AAH.

Libraries were prepared by immunoSEQ multiplex PCR; TCRdb keeps only in-frame clonotypes and omits some of them. The sample lists 39,000 or so clones; 70% to 85% were seen once. The CDR3 is 15 amino acids. V was clipped by 4 bases and J by 7 bases, with 15 bases between them. Germline CDR1 reads SGDLS; CDR2 reads YYNGEE. Premalignant or tumor cells were enriched by macro-dissection after pathologic assessment. The source is a person in their 60s with lung adenocarcinoma. Sequenced material: FFPE invasive lung adenocarcinoma tissue. J is TRBJ1-6 and V is TRBV9; D call uncertain. The CDR3 coding sequence is TGTGCCAGCAGCATAGGGCTGGAACCGAATTCACCCCTCCACTTT. This translates into CASSIGLEPNSPLHF.